The 31 T cell receptor beta chains reported below all come from one sample, sequenced in a study of regulatory T cells in long-lasting Graves disease. Indicated time point: persistent/refractory GD, antithyroid drugs over 5 years with positive TRAb. From RNA extracted from PBMCs, the TCR library was made. According to the study, TCR beta libraries were built with iRepertoire HTBI primers and CDR3-region Arm-PCR. TCRdb analysed the multiplex PCR reads with MiXCR anew, one entry per CDR3 protein. The data show about 430,000 distinct CDR3 sequences, around 20% seen once. The sequencing here drew on peripheral blood mononuclear cells (PBMCs), taken when the disease was refractory, from a patient treated with antithyroid drugs. The receptors stem from a female donor with Graves disease.

Many counts were recorded for this clonotype. V is TRBV12-3 or TRBV12-4 and J is TRBJ1-5; the D gene is possibly TRBD1 (6 bases). V shed 3 bases and J shed 5 bases, with 8 bases lying between them. This CDR3 is 13 amino acids long. The chain's CDR3 is CASSLQGYQPQHF. The DNA of the CDR3 is TGTGCCAGCAGTTTGCAGGGGTATCAGCCCCAGCATTTT.

This clonotype has only a few counts. This chain links TRBV10-3 with TRBJ2-3, with D perhaps TRBD1 (7 bases). V was trimmed by 5 bases and J by 2 bases, leaving 17 bases between them. This CDR3 comprises 16 residues. Germline values: CDR1 ENHRY, CDR2 SYGVKD. The CDR3 sequence is CAISPQGGSVTDTQYF. The CDR3 bases are TGTGCCATCAGTCCCCAGGGGGGATCGGTCACAGATACGCAGTATTTT.

This chain connects TRBV6-2 or TRBV6-3 to TRBJ1-3, with a possible D match to TRBD1 (6 bases). Germline V gene data show CDR1 as MNHEY and CDR2 as SVGEGT. The CDR3 extends over 16 amino acids. V gave up 6 bases and J gave up 4 bases, with 19 bases separating them. The CDR3 DNA reads TGTGCCAGCAGGACAGAACAGGGTAAATCCGGAAACACCATATATTTT. As protein: CASRTEQGKSGNTIYF.

This clonotype was observed at least ten times. This chain links TRBV12-3 or TRBV12-4 with TRBJ2-7; tentatively, D is TRBD2 (7 bases). The ends were cut back, 2 bases at V and 4 bases at J, with 15 bases in the middle. The CDR3 length is 15 residues. The CDR3 nucleotides are TGTGCCAGCAGTTTACAAGGGGGAGGGCAATACGAGCAGTACTTC. Its protein is CASSLQGGGQYEQYF.

This clonotype was detected a few times. The CDR3 ends on some other residue instead of the conserved phenylalanine or tryptophan, so this is likely a read error. The gene calls are TRBV11-2 and TRBJ2-7; 12 bases match TRBD2. This CDR3 spans 15 amino acids. The junction had 4 bases not matched to a gene; V was cut back by 4 bases and J by 3 bases. CDR1 is SGHAT and CDR2 is FQNNGV in the germline V gene. The CDR3 DNA reads as TGTGCCAGCAGCTATACTAGCGGGAGGCGCTACGAGCAGTACCTC. Translating gives CASSYTSGRRYEQYL.

In DNA form, the CDR3 reads TGTGCCAGTAGTACGGGACTAGCGTTGGGAGAGCAGTACTTC. This codes for CASSTGLALGEQYF. This chain uses TRBV19 with TRBJ2-7, with 10 bases that match TRBD2. J gave up 7 bases and V 4 bases, and 7 bases lay outside the gene matches. Germline V lookup: CDR1 LNHDA, CDR2 SQIVND (reference sequence). The CDR3 is 14 residues long.

This chain joins TRBV3-1 and TRBJ2-7; unclear D gene. Germline V lookup: CDR1 LGHDT, CDR2 YNNKEL (reference sequence). Deletions cut 0 bases from V and 4 bases from J, with 10 bases between. This CDR3 contains 14 residues. CDR3 coding DNA: TGTGCCAGCAGCCAAGATGGACCCAGATACGAGCAGTACTTC. Encoded protein: CASSQDGPRYEQYF.

CDR3 sequence (DNA): TGCAGTGCTTCACTAGCGGTCGAAGAGACCCAGTACTTC. The encoded protein is CSASLAVEETQYF. The genes are TRBV20-1 and TRBJ2-5; TRBD2 matches 8 bases. Trimming cost V 5 bases and J 3 bases; bases outside gene matches: 5. CDR3 length: 13 residues. In germline, CDR1 is DFQATT, CDR2 SNEGSKA (reference sequence).

This clonotype showed up just a few times. The V gene is TRBV5-1, the J gene TRBJ2-6; 7 bases agree with TRBD1. The CDR3 is made up of 16 amino acids. Germline V gene data show CDR1 as SGHRS and CDR2 as YFSETQ. The J segment lost 3 bases and the V segment lost 4 bases, leaving 7 bases of the junction unmatched. The CDR3 sequence is CASSRLTGYGANVLTF. Written as DNA, the CDR3 is TGCGCCAGCAGCCGACTGACAGGGTATGGGGCCAACGTCCTGACTTTC. The full variable domain, completed using reference TRBV5-1 and TRBJ2-6, is KAGVTQTPRYLIKTRGQQVTLSCSPISGHRSVSWYQQTPGQGLQFLFEYFSETQRNKGNFPGRFSGRQFSNSRSEMNVSTLELGDSALYLCASSRLTGYGANVLTFGAGSRLTVL.

The chain recombines TRBV20-1 with TRBJ2-2; TRBD2 agrees at 13 bases. The CDR3 covers 16 residues. CDR1 and CDR2 from the germline V gene are DFQATT and SNEGSKA (reference sequence). With 1 base clipped from V and 6 bases from J, the junction kept 5 bases outside the gene matches. The CDR3 region has the DNA TGCAGTGCTAGAGGGACTAGCGGGAGCCATGCCGGGGAGCTGTTTTTT. This codes for CSARGTSGSHAGELFF.

This clonotype occurred many times. The chain has TRBV6-1 and TRBJ1-2; no firm D call. The ends were cut back, 3 bases at V and 4 bases at J, with 0 bases in the middle. The CDR3 is made up of 10 amino acids. Germline V gene data show CDR1 as MNHNS and CDR2 as SASEGT. The CDR3 loop is CASSDYGYTF. DNA of the CDR3: TGTGCCAGCAGTGACTATGGCTACACCTTC.

The chain is built from TRBV20-1 and TRBJ2-7; 8 nucleotides match TRBD2. After removal of 3 bases from V and 3 bases from J, the junction contained 4 bases not matched to a gene. Germline V CDR1 and CDR2: DFQATT, SNEGSKA (reference sequence). The CDR3 spans 13 residues. The CDR3 is CSASTAGVYEQYF. DNA for the CDR3: TGCAGTGCTAGTACAGCGGGGGTCTACGAGCAGTACTTC.

This clonotype was counted a few times. The rearrangement joins TRBV11-2 to TRBJ1-6, with 7 positions matching TRBD1. The CDR3 length is 14 residues. Germline trimming cut 5 bases from V and 9 bases from J; bases unmatched to any gene: 7. The germline V gene has CDR1 SGHAT and CDR2 FQNNGV. The CDR3 nucleotides are TGTGCCAGCAGCCCCCGGGACAGTAGTTCACCCCTCCACTTT. The encoded protein is CASSPRDSSSPLHF.

This clonotype showed up many times. V gene TRBV5-1 combines with J gene TRBJ2-4; no clear D. Deletions cut 1 base from V and 0 bases from J, with 8 bases between. CDR1 is SGHRS and CDR2 is YFSETQ in the germline V gene. The CDR3 runs to 15 residues. CDR3 in amino acids: CASSLNQIAKNIQYF. The CDR3 DNA follows: TGCGCCAGCAGCTTGAACCAGATAGCCAAAAACATTCAGTACTTC.

This clonotype was found a few times. The chain carries TRBV9 and TRBJ2-1, with D possibly TRBD1 on 6 matching bases. CDR3 length: 15 amino acids. The germline gives CDR1 SGDLS, CDR2 YYNGEE. V dropped 3 bases and J dropped 1 base, with 11 bases sitting between them. CDR3 coding DNA: TGTGCCAGCAGCGGAGACGACAGGTCCTACAATGAGCAGTTCTTC. This translates into CASSGDDRSYNEQFF.

This clonotype was seen at least ten times. The chain is built from TRBV28 and TRBJ2-7, with D perhaps being TRBD1 or TRBD2 (5 bases each). V lost 4 bases, J lost 1 base, and 14 bases lay in between. This CDR3 has 15 amino acids. Germline-derived CDR1 and CDR2 are MDHEN and SYDVKM. The DNA of the CDR3 is TGTGCCAGCAGTTCTCACCGGGACGGTTCCTACGAGCAGTACTTC. Protein sequence: CASSSHRDGSYEQYF.

With respect to this clonotype: A single base separates this from a much larger clone, so it may be a read error. This chain's CDR3 is CANSYFLPGEQYF. The CDR3 coding sequence is TGTGCCAACAGTTACTTCCTCCCGGGAGAGCAGTACTTC. The rearrangement joins TRBV6-9 to TRBJ2-7; possibly TRBD2 for D (5 bases). The CDR3 totals 13 residues. Germline V CDR1 and CDR2: MNHGY, SVAAGI.

The chain carries TRBV20-1 and TRBJ1-1; D call uncertain. The CDR3 covers 16 residues. CDR1 is DFQATT, CDR2 SNEGSKA, per germline (reference sequence). V was trimmed by 1 base and J by 3 bases, leaving 18 bases between them. The CDR3 DNA reads as TGCAGTGCTAGAGGTCGCCCGTCCAGCCCTGACACTGAAGCTTTCTTT. It is translated as CSARGRPSSPDTEAFF.

The chain employs TRBV10-3 and TRBJ2-3; no definite D call. Looked up from germline, CDR1 is ENHRY and CDR2 is SYGVKD. The germline V and J ends were trimmed by 1 base and 0 bases, with 8 bases remaining between them. The CDR3 has 15 amino acids. The CDR3 loop reads CAISEYQQSTDTQYF. The CDR3 nucleotides are TGTGCCATCAGTGAGTACCAGCAGAGCACAGATACGCAGTATTTT.

This clonotype was recorded a few times. This sequence joins TRBV7-9 and TRBJ2-2; D ambiguous. CDR1 SEHNR and CDR2 FQNEAQ come from the germline V gene (reference sequence). There are 14 residues in the CDR3. The germline V and J ends were trimmed by 1 base and 13 bases, with 16 bases remaining between them. The CDR3 region is CASSLVLRPWGLFF. The CDR3 DNA follows: TGTGCCAGCAGCTTAGTACTCAGACCGTGGGGGCTGTTTTTT.

At least ten counts were recorded for this clonotype. The chain is built from TRBV6-1 and TRBJ2-7; D uncertain. CDR1 is MNHNS, CDR2 SASEGT, per germline. V was shortened by 2 bases and J by 4 bases, with 6 bases between the two germline ends. This CDR3 has 12 residues. The CDR3 region is CASSEYGYEQYF. CDR3 DNA sequence: TGTGCCAGCAGTGAATACGGGTACGAGCAGTACTTC.

This clonotype was observed many times. V usage is TRBV11-2 and J usage is TRBJ2-2; 15 bases are a match to TRBD2. V trimming: 4 bases; J trimming: 6 bases; junction bases outside the gene matches: 6. The germline V gene has CDR1 SGHAT and CDR2 FQNNGV. This CDR3 comprises 17 residues. The CDR3 region is CASSWGLAGGRSGELFF. DNA of the CDR3: TGTGCCAGCAGCTGGGGACTAGCGGGAGGCCGTTCCGGGGAGCTGTTTTTT.

A remark on this clonotype: A far larger clone is off by one base, so a read error is likely. The chain combines TRBV11-2 with TRBJ2-6, with TRBD2 identical over 7 bases. This CDR3 has 15 amino acids. Germline V gives CDR1 SGHAT, CDR2 FQNNGV. CDR3 sequence reads: CAGSPREVGANVLTF. The CDR3 coding sequence is TGTGCCGGCAGCCCTCGGGAGGTTGGGGCCAACGTCCTGACTTTC.

The V gene is TRBV19, the J gene TRBJ2-5; the D gene is possibly TRBD2 (5 bases). V was shortened by 3 bases and J by 5 bases, with 13 bases between the two germline ends. CDR3 size: 14 residues. Germline CDR1 LNHDA, CDR2 SQIVND (reference sequence). The chain's CDR3 is CASSISGMVETQYF. Here the CDR3 DNA reads TGTGCCAGTAGTATTTCCGGGATGGTTGAGACCCAGTACTTC. Full variable domain (missing parts from reference TRBV19 and TRBJ2-5): DGGITQSPKYLFRKEGQNVTLSCEQNLNHDAMYWYRQDPGQGLRLIYYSQIVNDFQKGDIAEGYSVSREKKESFPLTVTSAQKNPTAFYLCASSISGMVETQYFGPGTRLLVL.

The chain joins TRBV5-4 to TRBJ2-2; the D gene is possibly TRBD1 (6 bases). Trimming cost V 4 bases and J 7 bases, with 14 bases left between them. From germline, CDR1 is SGHNT and CDR2 YYREEE (reference sequence). This CDR3 region has 14 residues. CDR3 bases: TGTGCCAGCAGCCCACCCGACAGGATCGGGGAGCTGTTTTTT. Protein: CASSPPDRIGELFF.

The chain combines TRBV4-1 with TRBJ2-7; maybe TRBD2 (6 bases). V was trimmed by 4 bases and J by 1 base, leaving 11 bases between them. CDR1 is MGHRA and CDR2 is YSYEKL in the germline V gene. This CDR3 has 14 residues. The CDR3 here is CASSRLARSYEQYF. The DNA for the CDR3 is TGCGCCAGCAGCCGGCTAGCGAGATCCTACGAGCAGTACTTC.

In this sample, this clonotype turned up many times. The genes are TRBV7-8 and TRBJ2-7, with D unresolved. The CDR3 extends over 16 amino acids. V was pared by 2 bases and J by 2 bases, with 16 bases between. Germline-derived CDR1 and CDR2 are SGHVS and FQNEAQ. The CDR3 region has the DNA TGTGCCAGCAGCTTATTCACTGTTGGCAGCCCCTACGAGCAGTACTTC. Encoded protein: CASSLFTVGSPYEQYF.

The rearrangement uses TRBV28 and TRBJ2-3; perhaps TRBD2 as D (6 bases). CDR1 and CDR2 from the germline V gene are MDHEN and SYDVKM. The germline V and J ends were trimmed by 10 bases and 4 bases, with 9 bases remaining between them. This CDR3 region has 11 residues. The CDR3 region has the DNA TGTGCCATAGGAGGGCCAGATACGCAGTATTTT. This translates into CAIGGPDTQYF.

This clonotype has more than one count but fewer than ten. This sequence joins TRBV5-1 and TRBJ2-5; possible D gene TRBD2, 5 bases. V was pared by 0 bases and J by 3 bases, with 9 bases between. CDR1 and CDR2 (germline): SGHRS, YFSETQ. The CDR3 loop spans 14 amino acids. The DNA of the CDR3 is TGCGCCAGCAGCTTGGTGGTAGCGAAAGAGACCCAGTACTTC. This sequence encodes CASSLVVAKETQYF.

The chain links TRBV29-1 to TRBJ2-3; D is uncertain. Germline CDR1 and CDR2: SQVTM and ANQGSEA. This CDR3 spans 11 amino acids. The V gene lost 6 bases and the J gene lost 12 bases, with 16 bases spanning the gap. Here the CDR3 reads CSVPLGTHQYF. CDR3 nucleotide sequence: TGCAGCGTCCCGCTGGGCACTCACCAGTATTTT.

This clonotype was picked up many times. The chain combines TRBV28 with TRBJ2-3, with D possibly TRBD1 on 5 matching bases. The CDR3 covers 15 residues. V was trimmed by 3 bases and J by 0 bases, leaving 10 bases between them. Germline-derived CDR1 and CDR2 are MDHEN and SYDVKM. The DNA for the CDR3 is TGTGCCAGCAGTTTGGCAGGGATTAGCACAGATACGCAGTATTTT. Translation gives CASSLAGISTDTQYF.